Detailed here is one T cell receptor (beta chain). Every TCR cDNA molecule bore its own unique molecular identifier. Using its own MiXCR run on the 5' RACE reads, TCRdb lists one record per CDR3 protein. The sample consists of some 50,000 distinct CDR3 sequences, roughly 12% of them appearing once. The data were obtained in a study of spatial heterogeneity in lung cancer. Study-level information: Alpha-chain sequences were consistently detected in smaller numbers than beta-chain sequences. Each unique TCR and UMI combination was seen more than ten times on average in raw reads.

As for time point: sample taken at primary tumor resection. Without sorting, whole RNA was sequenced from tumor, nontumor lung or frozen PBMC. Samples came from 70 to 80 TRACERx patients with untreated early-stage lung cancer. The V and J ends lost 0 bases and 0 bases respectively, with 5 bases between them. The CDR3 is 15 residues long. Germline V gene lookup returns CDR1 MNHEY and CDR2 SVGAGI. Sequencing was performed on PBMCs, taken at surgery. The TCR was taken from a female donor with early-stage non-small cell lung cancer. The V and J genes are TRBV6-5 and TRBJ1-4; D is uncertain. The DNA for the CDR3 is TGTGCCAGCAGTTACTCTTTCGCAACTAATGAAAAACTGTTTTTT. Its protein is CASSYSFATNEKLFF.